The 24 T cell receptor beta chains below all came from one sample that was sequenced in a study of T cell responses to AZD1222 COVID-19 vaccine. Assay used: immunoSEQ multiplex PCR; TCRdb lists only in-frame clones, some missing. Found here are about 160,000 clones, about 93% of them singletons; the top ten hold 1.3%. The source material was peripheral blood, sampled on day 0 of AZD1222 vaccination. The receptors here all came from an adult in good health.

The chain employs TRBV5-1 and TRBJ2-2; TRBD2 might be the D (6 bases). Germline assignment: CDR1 SGHRS and CDR2 YFSETQ. This CDR3 spans 15 amino acids. Trimming left V 0 bases short and J 4 bases short, with 10 bases between. CDR3 bases: TGCGCCAGCAGCTTGGCGGGTAGCGGCACCGGGGAGCTGTTTTTT. Amino acids: CASSLAGSGTGELFF.

The J gene is TRBJ2-7, the V gene TRBV19; D is ambiguous. The CDR3 runs 13 residues. CDR1 is LNHDA, CDR2 SQIVND, per germline (reference sequence). V was cut by 3 bases and J by 3 bases, with 9 bases left in between. CDR3 sequence reads: CASSMAINYEQYV. The CDR3 DNA reads as TGTGCCAGTAGTATGGCGATAAACTACGAGCAGTACGTC.

This chain uses TRBV24-1 with TRBJ1-2; unclear D gene. V dropped 7 bases and J dropped 6 bases, with 11 bases sitting between them. The germline V gene encodes CDR1 KGHDR and CDR2 SFDVKD. CDR3 length: 12 residues. In nucleotides, the CDR3 is TGTGCCACCAGGCCGGACGAGGATGGCTACACCTTC. Translation: CATRPDEDGYTF.

Only one count was recorded for this clone. J is TRBJ2-1 and V is TRBV29-1; D not resolved. V dropped 4 bases and J dropped 0 bases, with 10 bases sitting between them. CDR3 length: 14 residues. Germline CDR1 reads SQVTM; CDR2 reads ANQGSEA. The CDR3 nucleotides are TGCAGCGTTGCTGCGGAAAGCTCCTACAATGAGCAGTTCTTC. As protein: CSVAAESSYNEQFF.

The rearrangement joins TRBV6-6 to TRBJ2-1, with TRBD2 matching over 9 bases. CDR3 length: 16 residues. Per the germline V gene, CDR1 is MNHNY and CDR2 is SVGAGI (reference sequence). V lost 0 bases to trimming and J lost 4 bases; unmatched junction nucleotides: 4. Here the CDR3 DNA reads TGTGCCAGCAGTTACTCGACTAGCGGTTTTTACAATGAGCAGTTCTTC. It translates to CASSYSTSGFYNEQFF.

V usage is TRBV7-8 and J usage is TRBJ2-3, with D perhaps TRBD1 (6 bases). The V gene's germline CDR1 is SGHVS and CDR2 FQNEAQ. The CDR3 extends over 15 amino acids. V lost 2 bases and J 3 bases, leaving 12 bases between the germline ends. For the CDR3, the DNA is TGTGCCAGCAGCTTATACAGGGCGAAAACAGATACGCAGTATTTT. Translation gives CASSLYRAKTDTQYF.

The chain links TRBV4-1 to TRBJ2-7; 11 nucleotides line up with TRBD2. Germline assignment: CDR1 MGHRA and CDR2 YSYEKL. The length of the CDR3 is 14 residues. Trimming took 1 base from V and 6 from J; bases not matched to a gene: 2. The CDR3 DNA sequence: TGCGCCAGCAGCCAAGTAGCGGGGGGGGCCGAGCAGTACGTC. It translates to CASSQVAGGAEQYV.

CDR3 amino acids: CASSVDGRSYNEQFF. CDR3 DNA sequence: TGTGCCAGCAGCGTAGACGGTCGCTCCTACAATGAGCAGTTCTTC. The chain employs TRBV9 and TRBJ2-1; D remains ambiguous. The CDR3 loop spans 15 amino acids. V was trimmed by 0 bases and J by 0 bases, leaving 7 bases between them. From germline, CDR1 is SGDLS and CDR2 YYNGEE. Drawing the rest from reference TRBV9 and TRBJ2-1, the complete variable domain is DSGVTQTPKHLITATGQRVTLRCSPRSGDLSVYWYQQSLDQGLQFLIQYYNGEERAKGNILERFSAQQFPDLHSELNLSSLELGDSALYFCASSVDGRSYNEQFFGPGTRLTVL.

The J gene is TRBJ2-3, the V gene TRBV5-4; possible D gene TRBD2, 5 bases. CDR1 is SGHNT, CDR2 YYREEE, per germline (reference sequence). This CDR3 has 14 amino acids. V was pared by 3 bases and J by 1 base, with 9 bases between. CDR3 region: CASSSLEGTDTQYF. CDR3 DNA: TGTGCCAGCAGCTCACTAGAAGGCACAGATACGCAGTATTTT. Based on the CDR3 plus reference TRBV5-4 and TRBJ2-3, the full variable domain is ETGVTQSPTHLIKTRGQQVTLRCSSQSGHNTVSWYQQALGQGPQFIFQYYREEENGRGNFPPRFSGLQFPNYSSELNVNALELDDSALYLCASSSLEGTDTQYFGPGTRLTVL.

The rearrangement joins TRBV13 to TRBJ2-6; D assignment may be TRBD1 or TRBD2 (5 bases each). V lost 4 bases and J 3 bases, leaving 16 bases between the germline ends. Germline V gene data show CDR1 as PRHDT and CDR2 as FYEKMQ (reference sequence). The CDR3 totals 17 residues. The CDR3 protein is CASSSYRGGFGANVLTF. The CDR3 DNA is TGTGCCAGCAGCTCCTACCGGGGCGGCTTTGGGGCCAACGTCCTGACTTTC.

V and J are TRBV2 and TRBJ2-7; possible D gene TRBD1, 5 bases. This CDR3 has 13 residues. V shed 10 bases and J shed 4 bases, with 17 bases lying between them. Germline lookup yields CDR1 SNHLY and CDR2 FYNNEI. The CDR3 DNA is TGTGCCACCTCGACAGCGTCGCTTTACGAGCAGTACGTC. Its translation: CATSTASLYEQYV.

This chain connects TRBV6-5 to TRBJ1-1; 8 positions match TRBD1. Germline V gives CDR1 MNHEY, CDR2 SVGAGI. The V segment lost 7 bases and the J segment 3 bases; nucleotides outside the gene matches: 4. The CDR3 runs to 13 residues. The CDR3 region is CASTMGQDTEAFF. The CDR3 DNA reads as TGTGCCAGCACCATGGGACAGGACACTGAAGCTTTCTTT.

This rearrangement joins TRBV15 to TRBJ1-4; possibly TRBD1 for D (6 bases). V was trimmed by 0 bases and J by 7 bases, leaving 9 bases between them. Germline V lookup: CDR1 LNHNV, CDR2 YYDKDF (reference sequence). CDR3 length: 14 residues. DNA of the CDR3: TGTGCCACCAGCAGAGAACAGGGAGGTGAAAAACTGTTTTTT. Protein: CATSREQGGEKLFF. The full variable domain, in which reference TRBV15 and TRBJ1-4 provide the parts outside the CDR3, is DAMVIQNPRYQVTQFGKPVTLSCSQTLNHNVMYWYQQKSSQAPKLLFHYYDKDFNNEADTPDNFQSRRPNTSFCFLDIRSPGLGDTAMYLCATSREQGGEKLFFGSGTQLSVL.

This clone has only a few counts. The chain couples TRBV14 to TRBJ2-5; TRBD1 might be the D (5 bases). CDR1 and CDR2 from the germline V gene are SGHDN and FVKESK. This CDR3 is 14 amino acids long. Trimming cost V 4 bases and J 2 bases, with 11 bases left between them. The CDR3 sequence: CASSLLGQQETQYF. The CDR3 DNA reads as TGTGCCAGCAGCCTCTTGGGGCAGCAAGAGACCCAGTACTTC. The variable domain in full, with the rest retrieved from reference TRBV14 and TRBJ2-5, is EAGVTQFPSHSVIEKGQTVTLRCDPISGHDNLYWYRRVMGKEIKFLLHFVKESKQDESGMPNNRFLAERTGGTYSTLKVQPAELEDSGVYFCASSLLGQQETQYFGPGTRLLVL.

This chain uses TRBV5-4 with TRBJ1-2; D is undetermined. Germline V gene lookup returns CDR1 SGHNT and CDR2 YYREEE (reference sequence). The CDR3 totals 14 residues. V was shortened by 0 bases and J by 5 bases, with 11 bases between the two germline ends. The CDR3 DNA reads TGTGCCAGCAGCTTGGAGCCGGGAGGTTATGGCTACACCTTC. Protein sequence: CASSLEPGGYGYTF. Full variable domain (missing parts from reference TRBV5-4 and TRBJ1-2): ETGVTQSPTHLIKTRGQQVTLRCSSQSGHNTVSWYQQALGQGPQFIFQYYREEENGRGNFPPRFSGLQFPNYSSELNVNALELDDSALYLCASSLEPGGYGYTFGSGTRLTVV.

Written as DNA, the CDR3 is TGTGCCACCAGCAGAGATCTTATGTACAATGAGCAGTTCTTC. Translated, it gives CATSRDLMYNEQFF. The V and J genes are TRBV15 and TRBJ2-1; no clear D gene. The CDR3 loop spans 14 amino acids. Germline CDR1 LNHNV, CDR2 YYDKDF (reference sequence). V dropped 0 bases and J dropped 4 bases, with 7 bases sitting between them.

The V gene is TRBV10-3, the J gene TRBJ1-2; no definite D call. CDR1 and CDR2 (germline): ENHRY, SYGVKD. Trimming removed 3 bases at V and 4 bases at J, with 12 bases between. The CDR3 length is 14 residues. CDR3 sequence: CAISDGSSFYGYTF. DNA for the CDR3: TGTGCCATCAGTGACGGCAGCTCCTTCTATGGCTACACCTTC.

The gene calls are TRBV20-1 and TRBJ2-1, with 15 bases aligning to TRBD2. J lost 2 bases, V lost 6 bases, and 11 bases had no gene match. The CDR3 is 18 amino acids. Looked up from germline, CDR1 is DFQATT and CDR2 is SNEGSKA (reference sequence). CDR3 coding DNA: TGCAGTGCCAGTAGGGGACTAGCGGGAGGAACCGCCTACAATGAGCAGTTCTTC. This translates into CSASRGLAGGTAYNEQFF.

Only one count was recorded for this clone. The rearrangement links TRBV4-1 to TRBJ1-2, with TRBD1 matching over 7 bases. CDR3 size: 15 residues. J lost 5 bases, V lost 2 bases, and 8 bases had no gene match. CDR1 is MGHRA, CDR2 YSYEKL, per germline. Here the CDR3 DNA reads TGCGCCAGCAGCCAACCGGGACAGCTTATTTATGGCTACACCTTC. This encodes CASSQPGQLIYGYTF.

V and J are TRBV10-3 and TRBJ2-5, with D hard to call. The CDR3 covers 13 residues. With 5 bases removed from V and 0 bases from J, the gap between germline ends came to 7 bases. Germline V CDR1 and CDR2: ENHRY, SYGVKD. CDR3 loop: CAISPPDQETQYF. The CDR3, as DNA: TGTGCCATCAGTCCCCCGGACCAAGAGACCCAGTACTTC.

V gene TRBV25-1 combines with J gene TRBJ1-3; unclear D gene. The V gene lost 4 bases and the J gene lost 0 bases, with 7 bases spanning the gap. Germline lookup yields CDR1 MGHDK and CDR2 SYGVNS. The CDR3 sequence is 14 residues long. The CDR3 sequence: CASSGRVSGNTIYF. The CDR3 DNA is TGTGCCAGCAGTGGCAGAGTCTCTGGAAACACCATATATTTT.

The chain couples TRBV7-9 to TRBJ1-1; D is unclear. Per germline, CDR1 SEHNR and CDR2 FQNEAQ (reference sequence). Trimming shortened V by 1 base and J by 11 bases, and 8 bases separated the two germline ends. CDR3 length: 11 amino acids. This CDR3 is CASSLERLAFF. DNA of the CDR3: TGTGCCAGCAGCTTAGAGAGGTTGGCTTTCTTT.

The chain carries TRBV5-1 and TRBJ2-1; 8 bases agree with TRBD1. The ends lost 4 bases at V and 5 bases at J; junction bases unmatched: 14. The CDR3 length is 17 residues. Per the germline V gene, CDR1 is SGHRS and CDR2 is YFSETQ. The CDR3 DNA reads as TGCGCCAGCAGCACCTACACCGGGACAGGCGTCCACAATGAGCAGTTCTTC. This translates into CASSTYTGTGVHNEQFF.

This rearrangement joins TRBV4-2 to TRBJ2-1; 7 bases are a match to TRBD2. This CDR3 has 16 amino acids. Trimming at V came to 5 bases and at J to 2 bases, leaving 9 bases not matched to a gene. Germline CDR1 LGHNA, CDR2 YNFKEQ. The CDR3 protein is CASSVGPSGTYNEQFF. The DNA for the CDR3 is TGTGCCAGCAGCGTCGGGCCCAGCGGGACCTACAATGAGCAGTTCTTC.